The text below deals with one TCR beta chain. Data came from immunoSEQ multiplex PCR; TCRdb stores just in-frame clones and leaves some out. Found here are tens of thousands of clones, approximately 94% of them singletons; the top ten hold 0.95% to 1.5%. The germline V gene encodes CDR1 SGHRS and CDR2 YFSETQ. The CDR3 is 18 amino acids. With V trimmed by 2 bases and J by 4 bases, 13 bases remained unmatched. This entry comes from a study of T cell changes during pregnancy in multiple sclerosis. The sequenced sample was peripheral blood, obtained in the third trimester of pregnancy. The origin of this receptor is a female donor with multiple sclerosis, enrolled in a pregnancy study. The chain joins TRBV5-1 to TRBJ2-2; 8 nucleotides align to TRBD2. CDR3 DNA sequence: TGCGCCAGCAGCTTTGGGGGTAGCGGGGACTTGGCCACCGGGGAGCTGTTTTTT. Amino acids: CASSFGGSGDLATGELFF.